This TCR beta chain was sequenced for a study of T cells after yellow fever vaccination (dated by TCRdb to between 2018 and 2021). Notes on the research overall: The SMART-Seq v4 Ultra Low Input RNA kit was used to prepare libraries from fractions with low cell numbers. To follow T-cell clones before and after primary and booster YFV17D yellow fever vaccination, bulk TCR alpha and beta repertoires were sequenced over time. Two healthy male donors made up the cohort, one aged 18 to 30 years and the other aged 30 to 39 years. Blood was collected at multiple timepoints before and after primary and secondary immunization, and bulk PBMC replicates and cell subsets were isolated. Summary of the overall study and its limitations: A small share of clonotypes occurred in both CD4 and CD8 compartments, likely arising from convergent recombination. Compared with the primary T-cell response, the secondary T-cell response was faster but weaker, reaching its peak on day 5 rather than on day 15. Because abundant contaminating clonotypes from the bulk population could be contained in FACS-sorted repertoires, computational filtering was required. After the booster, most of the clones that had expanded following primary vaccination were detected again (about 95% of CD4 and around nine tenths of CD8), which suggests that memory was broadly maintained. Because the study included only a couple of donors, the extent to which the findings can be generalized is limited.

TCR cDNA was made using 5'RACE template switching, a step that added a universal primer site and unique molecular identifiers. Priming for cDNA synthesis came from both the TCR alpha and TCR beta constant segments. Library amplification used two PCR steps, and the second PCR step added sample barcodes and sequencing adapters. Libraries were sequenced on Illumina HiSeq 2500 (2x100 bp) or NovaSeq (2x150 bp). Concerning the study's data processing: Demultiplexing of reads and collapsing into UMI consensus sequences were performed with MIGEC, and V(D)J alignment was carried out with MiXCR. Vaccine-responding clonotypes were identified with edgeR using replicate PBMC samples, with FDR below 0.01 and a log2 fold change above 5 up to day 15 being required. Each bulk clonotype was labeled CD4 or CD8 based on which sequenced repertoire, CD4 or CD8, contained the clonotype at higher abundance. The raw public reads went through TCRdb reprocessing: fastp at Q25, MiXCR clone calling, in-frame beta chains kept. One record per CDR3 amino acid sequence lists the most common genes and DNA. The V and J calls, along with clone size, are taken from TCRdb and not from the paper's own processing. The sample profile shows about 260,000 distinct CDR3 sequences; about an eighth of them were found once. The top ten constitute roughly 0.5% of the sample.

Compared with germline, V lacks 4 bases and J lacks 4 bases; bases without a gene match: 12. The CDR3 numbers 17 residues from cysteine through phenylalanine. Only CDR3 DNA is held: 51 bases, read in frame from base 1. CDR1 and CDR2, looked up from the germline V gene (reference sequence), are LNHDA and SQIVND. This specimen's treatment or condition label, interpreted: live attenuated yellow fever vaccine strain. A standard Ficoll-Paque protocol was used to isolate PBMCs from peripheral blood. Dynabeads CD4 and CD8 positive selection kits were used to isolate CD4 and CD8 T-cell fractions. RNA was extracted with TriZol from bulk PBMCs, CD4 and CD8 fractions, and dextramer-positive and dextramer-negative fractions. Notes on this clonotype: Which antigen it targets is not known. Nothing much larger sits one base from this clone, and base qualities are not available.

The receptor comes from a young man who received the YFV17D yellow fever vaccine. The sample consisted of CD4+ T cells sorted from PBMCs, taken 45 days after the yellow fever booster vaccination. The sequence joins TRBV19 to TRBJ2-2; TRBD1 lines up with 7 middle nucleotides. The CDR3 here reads CASSTRRDSVSTGELFF. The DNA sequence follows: TGTGCCAGTAGTACTCGCCGGGACAGTGTTTCCACCGGGGAGCTGTTTTTT.